The T cell receptor beta chain under discussion was sequenced for a study of shared clonotypes between healthy human individuals. Findings and limits, study-wide: Estimated clonotype richness was generally higher in naive than memory subsets.

Germline V gene lookup returns CDR1 GTSNPN and CDR2 SVGIG (reference sequence). Trimming removed 3 bases at V and 5 bases at J, with 10 bases between. This CDR3 spans 12 amino acids. On this clone: Antigen specificity is unknown. The same CDR3 can be traced to other DNA sequences in this sample.

This table comes from immunoSEQ multiplex PCR, and its TCRdb copy is limited to in-frame clones, with some not included. The table includes 950,000 to 1,300,000 clones, around 74% detected once. Sequencing used memory CD4+ T cells sorted from blood. As to subset: CD45RA-negative fraction. V and J are TRBV30 and TRBJ1-1, with D possibly being TRBD1 (5 bases). This TCR was sampled from a man aged 18 to 30 in good health. This CDR3 is CAWSPGRTEAFF. Here the CDR3 DNA reads TGTGCCTGGAGCCCAGGGCGGACTGAAGCTTTCTTT.